This T cell receptor beta chain is drawn from a study of cytomegalovirus exposure and HLA in healthy donors. The PCR ran on 60 Vbeta and 13 Jbeta primers. Sequencing was performed with immunoSEQ multiplex PCR; in TCRdb, only in-frame clones are kept and a portion is missing. The table shows about 61,000 clones, with roughly 90% occurring only once. The CDR3 is 14 residues long. V dropped 7 bases and J dropped 2; count of bases not matched to a gene: 8. The germline gives CDR1 MNHNY, CDR2 SVGAGI (reference sequence). The sample comprised PBMCs. The chain is built from TRBV6-6 and TRBJ2-7, with 7 bases lining up with TRBD1. The TCR comes from a man aged 25-45 years in good health and CMV-seropositive. The CDR3 spells CASTRDSVTYEQYF. In nucleotides, the CDR3 is TGTGCCAGCACCCGGGACAGTGTGACCTACGAGCAGTACTTC.